Sequencing of this T cell receptor (beta chain) was carried out in a study of T cells in women clearing cervical HPV infection. Study-level background: Cases were women with histologically confirmed HPV16-related CIN3 or worse, including 2 invasive cancers.

The CDR3 totals 15 residues. Unmatched junction bases numbered 11, after V lost 4 bases and J lost 7 bases. Germline values: CDR1 DFQATT, CDR2 SNEGSKA (reference sequence). Libraries were prepared by immunoSEQ multiplex PCR; TCRdb keeps only in-frame clonotypes and omits some of them. The sample is made up of tens of thousands of clones, and the top ten hold 3% to 4% of it. A remark on this clone: Its specificity is not known. The read finishes 3 residues shy of the CDR3 end, and the germline J gene is used to complete it.

Study-wide results and caveats: Each sample's T-cell count was unknown, possibly confounding richness. CIN3+ cases had significantly higher TCR richness than controls; evenness did not differ.

Dot-blot hybridization genotyped cervical HPV amplified with MY09/MY11 PCR. Sequencing was performed on blood buffy coat. This receptor was obtained from a woman aged 18 to 75 with a cervical HPV16 infection that either progressed to CIN3+ or cleared (not recorded which). The chain combines TRBV20-1 with TRBJ2-1; 9 nucleotides line up with TRBD1. CDR3 DNA (partial): TGCAGTGCTATACCGGGACAGGGTATAGGTAATGAG. This gives the protein CSAIPGQGIGNE. The entire CDR3 protein is CSAIPGQGIGNEQFF.